Listed below are T cell receptor beta chains from one sample, sequenced in a study of blood T cell repertoires in COVID-19. Sequencing was performed with immunoSEQ multiplex PCR; in TCRdb, only in-frame clones are kept and a portion is missing. The table records roughly 300,000 clones, 85% of them present only once. What was sequenced was PBMCs or T cells enriched from blood (not recorded which). Receptors were obtained from a woman aged 45-59 years who had recovered from COVID-19. Each CDR3 is given with its conserved first and last residue. Each record gives: clone size, J gene, CDR3 length, D gene, V gene, CDR3 DNA, CDR3 protein. D genes are given only for firm matches. Size is stated for part of the rows, as once, few or many counts, or as a class when the clone is expanded.

>.|TRBJ1-1|16|.|TRBV19
TGTGCCAGTAGTACGTCGCAGGGGAATGGTGGGACTGAAGCTTTCTTT
CASSTSQGNGGTEAFF
>.|TRBJ1-3|13|.|TRBV2
TGTGCCAGCACCGCCCTGCAGGGAAACACCATATATTTT
CASTALQGNTIYF
>.|TRBJ2-7|15|.|TRBV4-2
TGTGCCAGCAGCCAAGTTGGGGAGATGATCCACGAGCAGTACTTC
CASSQVGEMIHEQYF
>.|TRBJ2-7|16|TRBD2|TRBV18
TGTGCCAGCTCACCTATCTCCGGGACTAGCGGCGACGAGCAGTACTTC
CASSPISGTSGDEQYF
>.|TRBJ2-3|15|TRBD2|TRBV9
TGTGCCAGCAGCCTAGCGGGAGGTATGGCAGATACGCAGTATTTT
CASSLAGGMADTQYF
>.|TRBJ1-3|16|TRBD1|TRBV18
TGTGCCAGCTCAACAGGGGACCCGAGCTCTGGAAACACCATATATTTT
CASSTGDPSSGNTIYF
>.|TRBJ2-7|13|.|TRBV29-1
TGCAGCGTTGAGGGCGATAGCTCCTACGAGCAGTACTTC
CSVEGDSSYEQYF
>.|TRBJ2-7|14|TRBD1|TRBV28
TGTGCCAGCAGTCCGGGACAGGTTCGCTACGAGCAGTACTTC
CASSPGQVRYEQYF
>.|TRBJ1-1|14|.|TRBV5-1
TGCGCCAGCAGCTTGCAGGTGTCCGGAAAGGAAGCTTTCTTT
CASSLQVSGKEAFF
>.|TRBJ2-5|16|TRBD2|TRBV7-2
TGTGCCAGCAGCTTCGGACTAGCGGGAGGGTTCGAGACCCAGTACTTC
CASSFGLAGGFETQYF
>.|TRBJ2-3|17|TRBD2|TRBV5-1
TGCGCCAGCAGAAATTCTAGCGGACGGCTTAGCACAGATACGCAGTATTTT
CASRNSSGRLSTDTQYF
>.|TRBJ1-1|14|.|TRBV7-9
TGTGCCAGCAGCCACCCGGGGAGTGGGACTGAAGCTTTCTTT
CASSHPGSGTEAFF
>.|TRBJ1-5|11|.|TRBV19
TGTGCCAGTAGCCAGGGGCAGCCCCAGCATTTT
CASSQGQPQHF
>.|TRBJ1-1|12|.|TRBV11-2
TGTGCCAGCAGCCTCTCGAACACTGAAGCTTTCTTT
CASSLSNTEAFF
>once|TRBJ2-2|12|.|TRBV6-5
TGTGCCAGCAGTACAGACACCGGGGAGCTGTTTTTT
CASSTDTGELFF
>.|TRBJ2-2|15|.|TRBV7-9
TGTGCCAGCATTACTCAGACTAGATACACCGGGGAGCTGTTTTTT
CASITQTRYTGELFF
>.|TRBJ1-2|14|.|TRBV14
TGTGCCAGCAGCCAAGATGTGGGGTGGAGGGGCTACACCTTC
CASSQDVGWRGYTF
>.|TRBJ2-7|11|.|TRBV30
TGTGCCTGGAGTGCCGTAGACGAGCAGTACTTC
CAWSAVDEQYF
>.|TRBJ1-2|15|.|TRBV19
TGTGCCAGTAGTATTGGTGGACAGCCCAACTATGGCTACACCTTC
CASSIGGQPNYGYTF
>.|TRBJ2-7|15|.|TRBV7-9
TGTGCCAGCAGCTTTGACGCTAGCGCGTCCTACGAGCAGTACTTC
CASSFDASASYEQYF
>.|TRBJ1-3|15|TRBD1|TRBV4-3
TGCGCCAGCAGCCAAGACAGGGGGCCCGGAAACACCATATATTTT
CASSQDRGPGNTIYF
>few|TRBJ1-5|14|.|TRBV6-6
TGTGCCAGCAGGCAGGGGCAGAACAATCAGCCCCAGCATTTT
CASRQGQNNQPQHF
>once|TRBJ1-6|15|.|TRBV27
TGTGCCAGCAGATTCCTCACCCCAGGGCCCCAACCCCTCCACTTT
CASRFLTPGPQPLHF
>once|TRBJ2-7|14|.|TRBV3-1/TRBV3-2
TGTGCCAGCAGCTTTAATACAATAACCTACGAGCAGTACTTC
CASSFNTITYEQYF
>.|TRBJ2-1|12|.|TRBV6-2/TRBV6-3
TGTGCCAGCAGCCCTCTATTCGATGAGCAGTTCTTC
CASSPLFDEQFF
>.|TRBJ1-2|16|.|TRBV27
TGTGCCAGCAGTTCCTGGGCCCTCAAGGAATTATATGGCTACACCTTC
CASSSWALKELYGYTF
>.|TRBJ2-2|15|.|TRBV10-3
TGTGCCATCAGTGATTTCCAGGGGGAGGACGGGGAGCTGTTTTTT
CAISDFQGEDGELFF
>.|TRBJ2-7|16|TRBD2|TRBV3-1/TRBV3-2
TGTGCCAGCAGCAAAAGCGCTAGCGGCCCAACGGGAGAGCAGTACTTC
CASSKSASGPTGEQYF
>.|TRBJ2-7|16|TRBD1|TRBV7-7
TGTGCCAGCAGCTCGGACAGGGGAGGAGAACCCTACGAGCAGTACTTC
CASSSDRGGEPYEQYF
>few|TRBJ1-6|16|TRBD1|TRBV30
TGTGCCTGGAGAGCGGGGACAGGGGTAGGGAATTCACCCCTCCACTTT
CAWRAGTGVGNSPLHF
>.|TRBJ1-2|15|TRBD1|TRBV5-1
TGCGCCAGCAGCATTCACAGGGGGCGGAACTATGGCTACACCTTC
CASSIHRGRNYGYTF
>.|TRBJ1-1|14|.|TRBV21-1
TGTGCCAGCAGCAAAGAGAACAGGGAACCTGGAGCTTTCTTT
CASSKENREPGAFF
>.|TRBJ1-5|16|TRBD1|TRBV4-1
TGCGCCAGCAGCCAGTTTCACAGGGGCGGCAATCAGCCCCAGCATTTT
CASSQFHRGGNQPQHF
>.|TRBJ2-7|16|TRBD2|TRBV3-1/TRBV3-2
TGTGCCAGCAGCCAGGTAGGAGCGGGAGGGCCGTACGAGCAGTACTTC
CASSQVGAGGPYEQYF
>.|TRBJ1-5|13|.|TRBV27
TGTGCCAGCAGTCTTAACAGGAATCAGCCCCAGCATTTT
CASSLNRNQPQHF
>.|TRBJ2-7|16|.|TRBV6-5
TGTGCCAGCAGTTACTCGAGACAAAAGAGCTCCTACGAGCAGTACTTC
CASSYSRQKSSYEQYF
>once|TRBJ1-1|14|TRBD1|TRBV5-4
TGTGCCAGCAGCCGGCTAACAGGGGACACTGAAGCTTTCTTT
CASSRLTGDTEAFF
>.|TRBJ2-1|16|.|TRBV6-2/TRBV6-3
TGTGCCAGCAGCGGGACTATAGGGGGGTCCTACAATGAGCAGTTCTTC
CASSGTIGGSYNEQFF
>few|TRBJ2-4|12|TRBD1|TRBV30
TGTGCCTGGAGTAAAGGGGGCAACATTCAGTACTTC
CAWSKGGNIQYF
>.|TRBJ1-2|12|.|TRBV6-2/TRBV6-3
TGTGCCAGCAGTGACACCACCTATGGCTACACCTTC
CASSDTTYGYTF
>.|TRBJ2-1|16|TRBD2|TRBV25-1
TGTGCCAGCAGTGAAGATGGGACTAGCGCTTCCCATGAGCAGTTCTTC
CASSEDGTSASHEQFF
>few|TRBJ2-7|14|TRBD1|TRBV28
TGTGCCAGCAGTTTGGACAGGGACTCCTACGAGCAGTACTTC
CASSLDRDSYEQYF
>.|TRBJ2-1|17|TRBD2|TRBV18
TGTGCCAGCTCGCTACCGGGACTAGCGGGCGGCTACAATGAGCAGTTCTTC
CASSLPGLAGGYNEQFF
>.|TRBJ2-5|11|.|TRBV19
TGTGCCAGTAAAAGCGCGGAGACCCAGTACTTC
CASKSAETQYF
>.|TRBJ1-3|15|TRBD1|TRBV6-5
TGTGCCAGCAGATTACAGGGGTCCTCTGGAAACACCATATATTTT
CASRLQGSSGNTIYF
>once|TRBJ1-4|17|TRBD1|TRBV2
TGTGCCAGCAAATACCCAATCCCGACAGGGCTGGATGAAAAACTGTTTTTT
CASKYPIPTGLDEKLFF
>.|TRBJ1-4|15|.|TRBV7-3
TGTGCCAGCAGCCCGACCGAGGAGGGTAATGAAAAACTGTTTTTT
CASSPTEEGNEKLFF
>.|TRBJ1-2|14|TRBD1|TRBV28
TGTGCCAGCAGTCTCCAATATAGGGGGCACGGCTACACCTTC
CASSLQYRGHGYTF
>.|TRBJ2-5|15|TRBD1|TRBV6-5
TGTGCCAGCAGTTACACCAACAGGGGGCAGGGGACCCAGTACTTC
CASSYTNRGQGTQYF
>.|TRBJ2-5|15|TRBD2|TRBV5-6
TGTGCCAGCAGCCCTAGGGCGGGGGGCCAAGAGACCCAGTACTTC
CASSPRAGGQETQYF
>.|TRBJ1-1|15|TRBD1|TRBV5-1
TGCGCCAGCAGCTTGGGCGGAACAGGGGGGACTGAAGCTTTCTTT
CASSLGGTGGTEAFF
>.|TRBJ1-2|16|.|TRBV6-2/TRBV6-3
TGTGCCAGCAGTCGGACGCCGACAGGTAAGGTGTATGGCTACACCTTC
CASSRTPTGKVYGYTF
>.|TRBJ1-5|15|TRBD1|TRBV19
TGTGCCAGTAGTATGGGACAGGGGGCAGGCCAGCCCCAGCATTTT
CASSMGQGAGQPQHF
>once|TRBJ2-1|13|.|TRBV9
TGTGCCAGCAGCATCCGGGGTAGCGGCGAGCAGTTCTTC
CASSIRGSGEQFF
>.|TRBJ2-1|15|.|TRBV27
TGTGCCAGCAGCCCCGGACTTTCCTGGGGCAATGAGCAGTTCTTC
CASSPGLSWGNEQFF
>.|TRBJ2-2|16|TRBD1|TRBV9
TGTGCCAGCAGCGTAGGAGGGGGCTGGAAAACCGGGGAGCTGTTTTTT
CASSVGGGWKTGELFF
>once|TRBJ2-7|13|.|TRBV12-3/TRBV12-4
TGTGCCAGCAGCAGGACGGACAGAGCAAAAACGTACTTC
CASSRTDRAKTYF
>.|TRBJ1-2|15|TRBD1|TRBV25-1
TGTGCCAGCAGTCACCCGGGACAGGGGGCGTATGGCTACACCTTC
CASSHPGQGAYGYTF